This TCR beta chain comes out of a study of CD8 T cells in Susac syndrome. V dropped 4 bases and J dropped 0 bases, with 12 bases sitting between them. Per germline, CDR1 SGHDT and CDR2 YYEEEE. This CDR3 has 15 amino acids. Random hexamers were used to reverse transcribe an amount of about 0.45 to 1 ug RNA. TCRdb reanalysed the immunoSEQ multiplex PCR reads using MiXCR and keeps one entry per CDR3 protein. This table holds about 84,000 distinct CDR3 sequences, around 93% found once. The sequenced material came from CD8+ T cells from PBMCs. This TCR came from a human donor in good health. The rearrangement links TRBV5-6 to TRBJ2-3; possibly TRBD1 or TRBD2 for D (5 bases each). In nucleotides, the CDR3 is TGTGCCAGCAGCATAGGGACGATTAGCACAGATACGCAGTATTTT. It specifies CASSIGTISTDTQYF.